This T cell receptor (beta chain) was captured by sequencing in a study of blood T cell repertoires in COVID-19. Study as a whole: The origin of the acute and convalescent COVID-19 samples was the United States, Italy and Spain. In each case, the material was cDNA or gDNA derived from T cells, B-cell-depleted T cells, or PBMCs.

Authors' analysis steps: Amplification of reference gene primers was used by the study to estimate nucleated cell counts. This table comes from immunoSEQ multiplex PCR, and its TCRdb copy is limited to in-frame clones, with some not included. V, J and clone size are taken as reported in that table, and D and trimming were inferred from the DNA itself. The sample carries 100,000 to 150,000 clones, approximately 90% recorded once. V lost 4 bases, J lost 5 bases, and 11 bases lay in between. CDR3 length: 13 residues. Germline CDR1 and CDR2: MNHEY and SVGAGI. This rearrangement joins TRBV6-5 to TRBJ2-5; a weak D match, TRBD1 (5 bases). Sequenced input: peripheral blood. This TCR was recovered from a man aged 65-85 years with active COVID-19. In DNA form, the CDR3 reads TGTGCCAGCAGTTTCAGGGTTTCGGAGACCCAGTACTTC. This gives the protein CASSFRVSETQYF.